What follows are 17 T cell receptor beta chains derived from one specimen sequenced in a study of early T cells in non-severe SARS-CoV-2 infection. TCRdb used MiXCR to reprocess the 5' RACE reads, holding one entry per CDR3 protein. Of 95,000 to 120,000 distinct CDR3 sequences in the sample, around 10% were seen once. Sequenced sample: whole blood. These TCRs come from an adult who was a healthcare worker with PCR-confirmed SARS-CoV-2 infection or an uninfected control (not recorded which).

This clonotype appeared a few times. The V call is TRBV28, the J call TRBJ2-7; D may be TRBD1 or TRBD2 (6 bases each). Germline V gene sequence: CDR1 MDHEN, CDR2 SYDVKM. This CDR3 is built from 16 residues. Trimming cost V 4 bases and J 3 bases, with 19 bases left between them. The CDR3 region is CASSSLQGLGLYEQYF. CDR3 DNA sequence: TGTGCCAGCAGTTCGTTACAGGGACTTGGTCTCTACGAGCAGTACTTC.

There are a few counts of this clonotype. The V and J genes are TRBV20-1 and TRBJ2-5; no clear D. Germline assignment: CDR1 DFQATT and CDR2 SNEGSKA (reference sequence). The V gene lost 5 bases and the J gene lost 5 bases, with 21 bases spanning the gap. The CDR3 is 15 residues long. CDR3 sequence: CSAVRGSRAEETQYF. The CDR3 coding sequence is TGCAGTGCTGTTCGTGGGTCCCGGGCCGAGGAGACCCAGTACTTC.

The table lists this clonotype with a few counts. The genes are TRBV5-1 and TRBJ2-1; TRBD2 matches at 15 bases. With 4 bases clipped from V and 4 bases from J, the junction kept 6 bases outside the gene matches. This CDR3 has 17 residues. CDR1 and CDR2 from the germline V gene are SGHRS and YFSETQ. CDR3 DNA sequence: TGCGCCAGCAGCACGGGACTAGCGGGGGGCCGGTACAATGAGCAGTTCTTC. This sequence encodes CASSTGLAGGRYNEQFF.

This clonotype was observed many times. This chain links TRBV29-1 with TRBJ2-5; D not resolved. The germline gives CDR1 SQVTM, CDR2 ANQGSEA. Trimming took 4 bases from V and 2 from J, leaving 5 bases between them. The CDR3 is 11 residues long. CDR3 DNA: TGCAGCGTTGCTTCTCAAGAGACCCAGTACTTC. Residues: CSVASQETQYF.

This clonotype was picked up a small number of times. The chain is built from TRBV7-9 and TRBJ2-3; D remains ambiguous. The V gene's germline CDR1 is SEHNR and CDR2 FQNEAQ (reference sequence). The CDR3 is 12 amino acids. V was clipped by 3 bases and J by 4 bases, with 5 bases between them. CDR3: CASSFTPDTQYF. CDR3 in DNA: TGTGCCAGCAGCTTCACACCAGATACGCAGTATTTT. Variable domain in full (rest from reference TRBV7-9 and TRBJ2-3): DTGVSQNPRHKITKRGQNVTFRCDPISEHNRLYWYRQTLGQGPEFLTYFQNEAQLEKSRLLSDRFSAERPKGSFSTLEIQRTEQGDSAMYLCASSFTPDTQYFGPGTRLTVL.

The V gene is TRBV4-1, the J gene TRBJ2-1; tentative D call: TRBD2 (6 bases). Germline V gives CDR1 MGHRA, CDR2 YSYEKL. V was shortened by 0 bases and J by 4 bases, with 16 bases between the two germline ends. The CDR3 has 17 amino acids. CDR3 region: CASSQEEGLGGYNEQFF. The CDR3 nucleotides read TGCGCCAGCAGCCAAGAAGAGGGACTCGGGGGTTACAATGAGCAGTTCTTC.

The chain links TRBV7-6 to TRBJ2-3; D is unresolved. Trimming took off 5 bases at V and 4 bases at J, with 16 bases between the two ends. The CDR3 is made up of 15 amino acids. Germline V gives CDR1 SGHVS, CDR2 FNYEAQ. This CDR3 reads CASSPRASAPDTQYF. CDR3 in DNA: TGTGCCAGCAGCCCACGGGCGAGCGCCCCAGATACGCAGTATTTT. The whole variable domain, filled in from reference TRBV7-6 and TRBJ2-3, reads GAGVSQSPRYKVTKRGQDVALRCDPISGHVSLYWYRQALGQGPEFLTYFNYEAQQDKSGLPNDRFSAERPEGSISTLTIQRTEQRDSAMYRCASSPRASAPDTQYFGPGTRLTVL.

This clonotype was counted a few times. DNA of the CDR3: TGCGCCAGCAGTGCAAGGACTAGCGGGACAAGTGAGACCCAGTACTTC. Translated, it gives CASSARTSGTSETQYF. The chain is built from TRBV10-2 and TRBJ2-5; 12 bases fit TRBD2. J was trimmed by 5 bases and V by 4 bases; bases with no gene match: 8. The germline gives CDR1 WSHSY, CDR2 SAAADI. This CDR3 contains 16 residues.

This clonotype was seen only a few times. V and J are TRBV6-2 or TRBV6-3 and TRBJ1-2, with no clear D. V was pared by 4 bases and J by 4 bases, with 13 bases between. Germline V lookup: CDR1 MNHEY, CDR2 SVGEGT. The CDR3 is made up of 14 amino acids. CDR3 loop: CASSSVETPYGYTF. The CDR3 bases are TGTGCCAGCAGTTCGGTCGAGACGCCCTATGGCTACACCTTC.

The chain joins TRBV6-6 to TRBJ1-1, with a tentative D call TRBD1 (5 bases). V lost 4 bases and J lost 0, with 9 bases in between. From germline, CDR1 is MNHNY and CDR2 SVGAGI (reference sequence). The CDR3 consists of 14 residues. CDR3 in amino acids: CASSFGALNTEAFF. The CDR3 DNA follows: TGTGCCAGCAGTTTCGGGGCGTTGAACACTGAAGCTTTCTTT.

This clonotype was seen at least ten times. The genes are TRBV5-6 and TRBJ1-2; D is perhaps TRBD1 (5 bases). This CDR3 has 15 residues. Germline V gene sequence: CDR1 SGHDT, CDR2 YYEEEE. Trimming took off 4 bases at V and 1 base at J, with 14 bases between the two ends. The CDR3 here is CASSGWQRGNYGYTF. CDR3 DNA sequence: TGTGCCAGCAGCGGGTGGCAGAGGGGTAACTATGGCTACACCTTC.

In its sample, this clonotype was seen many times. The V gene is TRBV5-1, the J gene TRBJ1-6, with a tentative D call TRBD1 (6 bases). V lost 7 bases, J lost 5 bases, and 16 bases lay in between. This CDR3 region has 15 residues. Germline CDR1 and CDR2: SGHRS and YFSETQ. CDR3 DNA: TGCGCCAGCGCCATCTGGGACATCAATAATTCACCCCTCCACTTT. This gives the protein CASAIWDINNSPLHF.

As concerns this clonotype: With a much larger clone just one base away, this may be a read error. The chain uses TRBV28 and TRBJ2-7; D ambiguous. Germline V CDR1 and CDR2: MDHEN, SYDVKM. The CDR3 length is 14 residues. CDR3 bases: TGTGTCAGCAGTTTGGTACACAGCTTCTACGAGCAGTACTTC. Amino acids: CVSSLVHSFYEQYF.

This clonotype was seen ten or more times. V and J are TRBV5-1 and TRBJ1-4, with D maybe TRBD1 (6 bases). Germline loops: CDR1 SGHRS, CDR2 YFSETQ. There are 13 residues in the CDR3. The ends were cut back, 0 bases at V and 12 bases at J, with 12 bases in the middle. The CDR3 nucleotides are TGCGCCAGCAGCTTGGACAGGGTGAAGGAACTGTTTTTT. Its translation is CASSLDRVKELFF.

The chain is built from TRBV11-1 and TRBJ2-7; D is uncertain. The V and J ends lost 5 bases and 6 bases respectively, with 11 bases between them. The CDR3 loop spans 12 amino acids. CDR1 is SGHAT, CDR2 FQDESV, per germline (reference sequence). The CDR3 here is CASSSPETEQYF. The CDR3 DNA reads TGTGCCAGCAGCAGCCCGGAAACCGAGCAGTACTTC.

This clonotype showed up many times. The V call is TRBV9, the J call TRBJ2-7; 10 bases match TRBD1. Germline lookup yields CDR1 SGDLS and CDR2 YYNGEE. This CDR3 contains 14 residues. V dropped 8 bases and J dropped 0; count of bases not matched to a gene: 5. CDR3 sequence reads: CASGTGAVSYEQYF. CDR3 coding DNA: TGTGCCAGTGGGACAGGGGCTGTCTCCTACGAGCAGTACTTC.

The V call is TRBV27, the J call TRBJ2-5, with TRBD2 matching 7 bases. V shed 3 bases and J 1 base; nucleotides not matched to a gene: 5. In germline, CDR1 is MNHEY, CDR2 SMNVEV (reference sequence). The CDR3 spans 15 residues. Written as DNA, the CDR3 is TGTGCCAGCAGTTTCAGAGCGGGACCCCAAGAGACCCAGTACTTC. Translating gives CASSFRAGPQETQYF.